These 8 T cell receptor beta chains originate from one sample sequenced in a study of T cell repertoires in cytomegalovirus infection (dated by TCRdb to about 2019). The instrument given in TCRdb is Illumina HiSeq 1500. TCRdb trimmed the raw reads at Q25, called clones with MiXCR and kept productive beta chains. Each CDR3 protein appears once, grouped with its most common genes and DNA. This sample is represented by roughly 990,000 distinct CDR3 sequences; 31% of them were singletons. Jointly, the top ten make up more than 13% of the sample. Per the publication, the treatment or condition label means: in vitro stimulation with specific CMV peptide epitopes to enrich CMV-specific T cells. No antigens are known for them. Here the sequenced sample was cultured CD8+ T cells from PBMCs, taken from culture after CMV antigen stimulation. The source of these receptors is a human donor in good health (CMV status not recorded). Some clones in this sample may be carry-over from other donors' samples.

Ten or more counts support this clonotype. The rearrangement joins TRBV7-2 to TRBJ1-2; 9 nucleotides align to TRBD1. The CDR3 extends over 15 amino acids. V gave up 3 bases and J gave up 7 bases; unmatched junction bases: 9. Germline-derived CDR1 and CDR2 are SGHTA and FQGNSA. For the CDR3, the DNA is TGTGCCAGCAGCTTGTTACAGGGGGCGAGGATTGGCTACACCTTC. The encoded protein is CASSLLQGARIGYTF.

This clonotype was counted between two and nine times. This chain joins TRBV20-1 and TRBJ2-7; D call uncertain. The CDR3 runs to 16 residues. Germline V gene lookup returns CDR1 DFQATT and CDR2 SNEGSKA (reference sequence). The CDR3 DNA follows: TGCGGTTTCCGGGCCCTAAACTCCGATTACGAGTTGGAGCAGTACTTC. It translates to CGFRALNSDYELEQYF.

There are a few counts of this clonotype. The chain couples TRBV6-5 to TRBJ2-7; 9 positions match TRBD2. With 4 bases clipped from V and 2 bases from J, the junction kept 15 bases outside the gene matches. This CDR3 is built from 18 residues. The germline V gene encodes CDR1 MNHEY and CDR2 SVGAGI. The CDR3 is CASSSHTGWAGGPYEQYF. The DNA of the CDR3 is TGTGCCAGCAGTTCCCACACCGGTTGGGCGGGGGGGCCCTACGAGCAGTACTTC.

Details on this clonotype: A much larger clone is a single base away; this may be a read error. V gene TRBV7-2 combines with J gene TRBJ2-3, with TRBD2 identical over 14 bases. Per germline, CDR1 SGHTA and CDR2 FQGNSA. The length of the CDR3 is 19 residues. The J segment lost 0 bases and the V segment lost 5 bases, leaving 10 bases of the junction unmatched. CDR3 nucleotides: TGTGCCAGCAGCCCATTGGGGACTAGCGGGGGCTCTAGCACAGATACGCAGTATTTT. Translated: CASSPLGTSGGSSTDTQYF.

In this sample, this clonotype turned up many times. The J gene is TRBJ2-1, the V gene TRBV7-8, with 10 nucleotides matching TRBD2. Germline V gives CDR1 SGHVS, CDR2 FQNEAQ. This CDR3 contains 15 residues. Trimming removed 6 bases from V and 8 bases from J; junction bases left unmatched: 10. The CDR3 loop is CASSFKRGGLHEQFF. The CDR3 region has the DNA TGTGCCAGCAGTTTTAAGCGGGGGGGCCTCCATGAGCAGTTCTTC. Supplemented by reference TRBV7-8 and TRBJ2-1, the full variable domain reads GAGVSQSPRYKVAKRGQDVALRCDPISGHVSLFWYQQALGQGPEFLTYFQNEAQLDKSGLPSDRFFAERPEGSVSTLKIQRTQQEDSAVYLCASSFKRGGLHEQFFGPGTRLTVL.

This chain links TRBV6-5 with TRBJ1-2; D is uncertain. Deletions cut 5 bases from V and 1 base from J, with 11 bases between. The germline gives CDR1 MNHEY, CDR2 SVGAGI. The CDR3 extends over 14 amino acids. The CDR3 sequence is CASSMTGHNYGYTF. CDR3 DNA sequence: TGTGCCAGCAGTATGACCGGGCATAACTATGGCTACACCTTC.

This clonotype has a handful of counts. The rearrangement links TRBV7-9 to TRBJ1-4; TRBD1 might be the D (5 bases). The length of the CDR3 is 13 residues. Germline CDR1 SEHNR, CDR2 FQNEAQ (reference sequence). The V gene lost 3 bases and the J gene lost 6 bases, with 8 bases spanning the gap. The CDR3 loop reads CASSLGGHEKLFF. The CDR3 coding sequence is TGTGCCAGCAGCTTGGGGGGTCATGAAAAACTGTTTTTT.

This clonotype was observed a few times. This sequence joins TRBV19 and TRBJ2-1; 10 positions match TRBD1. The CDR3 is 15 amino acids. Losses at the gene ends were 1 base for V and 7 bases for J; bases not matched to a gene: 4. Per germline, CDR1 LNHDA and CDR2 SQIVND (reference sequence). For the CDR3, the DNA is TGTGCCAGTAGTATAGGGGGGACAGGGGTTAATGAGCAGTTCTTC. This gives the protein CASSIGGTGVNEQFF.